This TCR beta chain was sequenced in a study of T cell responses to AZD1222 COVID-19 vaccine. Of note for this clone: As yet, its antigen is unknown.

Trimming cost V 2 bases and J 4 bases; bases outside gene matches: 8. The CDR3 runs to 16 residues. Germline CDR1 is SSHAT and CDR2 is FNYEAQ (reference sequence). Broader study findings: Targets within unmutated variant regions were reportedly found for nearly half of spike-specific TCRs.

Assay: immunoSEQ multiplex PCR; the TCRdb copy retains only in-frame clones and omits some. Its clone listing holds 150,000 or so clones. What was sequenced was peripheral blood. The sequence came from an adult in good health. This sequence joins TRBV7-7 and TRBJ2-3, with 8 bases lining up with TRBD2. This CDR3 reads CASSLCCGGTSDTQYF. CDR3 coding DNA: TGTGCCAGCAGCTTATGCTGCGGGGGGACCTCAGATACGCAGTATTTT. Drawing the rest from reference TRBV7-7 and TRBJ2-3, the complete variable domain is GAGVSQSPRYKVTKRGQDVTLRCDPISSHATLYWYQQALGQGPEFLTYFNYEAQPDKSGLPSDRFSAERPEGSISTLTIQRTEQRDSAMYRCASSLCCGGTSDTQYFGPGTRLTVL.